A selection of T cell receptor beta chains follows, all from one sample in a study of blood T cell repertoires in COVID-19. The protocol was immunoSEQ multiplex PCR, while the TCRdb copy is restricted to in-frame clones and leaves out a portion. The sample has tens of thousands of clones, approximately 90% seen once; the top ten hold approximately 3%. The sample was peripheral blood. These receptors all come from a middle-aged man with acute or convalescent COVID-19. The CDR3 runs from the conserved cysteine through the conserved F or W. Each record gives: clone size, J gene, D gene, V gene, CDR3 DNA, CDR3 protein. A D gene is named only where the DNA matches it firmly. Size values are once, few and many counts, or a class for expanded clones, and some rows have none.

clone_size: NA
j_call: TRBJ2-1
d_call: NA
v_call: TRBV12-3/TRBV12-4
cdr3_nt: TGTGCCAGCAGTTTAAACAGGGTTAATGAGCAGTTCTTC
cdr3_aa: CASSLNRVNEQFF

clone_size: few
j_call: TRBJ2-7
d_call: TRBD2
v_call: TRBV24-1
cdr3_nt: TGTGCCACCAGTGATCCAAGGACTAGAACCTACGAGCAGTACTTC
cdr3_aa: CATSDPRTRTYEQYF

clone_size: NA
j_call: TRBJ2-7
d_call: NA
v_call: TRBV7-8
cdr3_nt: TGTGCCAGCAGCTTAGGGGGCGGGACAGCCTACGAGCAGTACTTC
cdr3_aa: CASSLGGGTAYEQYF

clone_size: few
j_call: TRBJ2-5
d_call: NA
v_call: TRBV9
cdr3_nt: TGTGCCAGCAGCGACCAAAGGGGGGGCCAAGAGACCCAGTACTTC
cdr3_aa: CASSDQRGGQETQYF

clone_size: NA
j_call: TRBJ2-1
d_call: NA
v_call: TRBV11-2
cdr3_nt: TGTGCCAGCAGCTTAGAGCCGGGTTCGAGCTCCTACAATGAGCAGTTCTTC
cdr3_aa: CASSLEPGSSSYNEQFF

clone_size: NA
j_call: TRBJ2-2
d_call: NA
v_call: TRBV7-3
cdr3_nt: TGTGCCAGCAGTTACACAAGGGGCACCGGGGAGCTGTTTTTT
cdr3_aa: CASSYTRGTGELFF

clone_size: NA
j_call: TRBJ1-2
d_call: TRBD1
v_call: TRBV14
cdr3_nt: TGTGCCAGCAGCCAAGTCCCGACAGGGAGTGGCTACACCTTC
cdr3_aa: CASSQVPTGSGYTF

clone_size: once
j_call: TRBJ2-7
d_call: TRBD2
v_call: TRBV5-1
cdr3_nt: TGCGCCAGCAGCTTAGGGCCCCCTAGACTAGCGGGGGTGTCCTACGAGCAGTACTTC
cdr3_aa: CASSLGPPRLAGVSYEQYF

clone_size: NA
j_call: TRBJ2-1
d_call: NA
v_call: TRBV5-5
cdr3_nt: TGTGCCAGCAGCCCCAGAGGGTCCTACAATGAGCAGTTCTTC
cdr3_aa: CASSPRGSYNEQFF

clone_size: NA
j_call: TRBJ1-2
d_call: TRBD1
v_call: TRBV10-3
cdr3_nt: TGTGCCATCAAGACAGGGAACTATGGCTACACCTTC
cdr3_aa: CAIKTGNYGYTF

clone_size: NA
j_call: TRBJ2-1
d_call: TRBD2
v_call: TRBV24-1
cdr3_nt: TGTGCCACCAGTGATTTCACTAGCGGGGGCCTCTACAATGAGCAGTTCTTC
cdr3_aa: CATSDFTSGGLYNEQFF

clone_size: NA
j_call: TRBJ2-7
d_call: TRBD1
v_call: TRBV6-5
cdr3_nt: TGTGCCAGCAGTAATGACAGGGCCGGGTCCTACGAGCAGTACTTC
cdr3_aa: CASSNDRAGSYEQYF

clone_size: NA
j_call: TRBJ2-3
d_call: TRBD1
v_call: TRBV5-1
cdr3_nt: TGCGCCAGCAGCTCGCTGACAGGGGCCGATACGCAGTATTTT
cdr3_aa: CASSSLTGADTQYF

clone_size: NA
j_call: TRBJ2-6
d_call: NA
v_call: TRBV7-3
cdr3_nt: TGTGCCAGCAGCCCAGGGCACAGGTCCGCTGGGGCCAACGTCCTGACTTTC
cdr3_aa: CASSPGHRSAGANVLTF

clone_size: NA
j_call: TRBJ2-7
d_call: NA
v_call: TRBV18
cdr3_nt: TGTGCCAGCTCACCGATGGGAACCGGGATCTACTACGAGCAGTACTTC
cdr3_aa: CASSPMGTGIYYEQYF

clone_size: NA
j_call: TRBJ2-1
d_call: NA
v_call: TRBV11-2
cdr3_nt: TGTGCCAGCAGCTCACTGAGAAACTACAATGAGCAGTTCTTC
cdr3_aa: CASSSLRNYNEQFF

clone_size: NA
j_call: TRBJ1-4
d_call: NA
v_call: TRBV18
cdr3_nt: TGTGCCAGCTCACCACTTGCAGCCGGGGCAACTAATGAAAAACTGTTTTTT
cdr3_aa: CASSPLAAGATNEKLFF

clone_size: few
j_call: TRBJ1-1
d_call: NA
v_call: TRBV12-3/TRBV12-4
cdr3_nt: TGTGCCAGCAGTTTGTCGGGGAGCACTGAAGCTTTCTTT
cdr3_aa: CASSLSGSTEAFF

clone_size: few
j_call: TRBJ1-1
d_call: NA
v_call: TRBV7-9
cdr3_nt: TGTGCCAGCAGCTTTCCCGAGGGGGACACTGAAGCTTTCTTT
cdr3_aa: CASSFPEGDTEAFF

clone_size: NA
j_call: TRBJ2-3
d_call: TRBD2
v_call: TRBV5-4
cdr3_nt: TGTGCCAGCAGCCCTGGGACTAGCGGGCGCACAGATACGCAGTATTTT
cdr3_aa: CASSPGTSGRTDTQYF

clone_size: NA
j_call: TRBJ1-5
d_call: NA
v_call: TRBV29-1
cdr3_nt: TGCAGCGTTGAAGTTAACGGGAATCAGCCCCAGCATTTT
cdr3_aa: CSVEVNGNQPQHF

clone_size: NA
j_call: TRBJ2-1
d_call: TRBD2
v_call: TRBV6-5
cdr3_nt: TGTGCCAGCAAAATAGCGGGGACCTCCTACAATGAGCAGTTCTTC
cdr3_aa: CASKIAGTSYNEQFF

clone_size: NA
j_call: TRBJ1-6
d_call: NA
v_call: TRBV28
cdr3_nt: TGTGCCAGCAGTTTATTTGGCCGCAACCTCCTCCGGGGTTCACCCCTCCACTTT
cdr3_aa: CASSLFGRNLLRGSPLHF

clone_size: NA
j_call: TRBJ2-7
d_call: NA
v_call: TRBV10-2
cdr3_nt: TGCGCCAGCATTGGGCGGAGGGAATCCTACGAGCAGTACTTC
cdr3_aa: CASIGRRESYEQYF

clone_size: once
j_call: TRBJ1-1
d_call: TRBD1
v_call: TRBV27
cdr3_nt: TGTGCCAGCAGTTTATCGGGACAGGGGCTTGTGAACACTGAAGCTTTCTTT
cdr3_aa: CASSLSGQGLVNTEAFF

clone_size: NA
j_call: TRBJ1-2
d_call: TRBD1
v_call: TRBV4-1
cdr3_nt: TGCGCCAGCAGCCAGATAACAGGGGACGGGGCCTATGGCTACACCTTC
cdr3_aa: CASSQITGDGAYGYTF

clone_size: NA
j_call: TRBJ2-7
d_call: TRBD2
v_call: TRBV13
cdr3_nt: TGTGCCAGCGCGGCGGGGGCCTACGAGCAGTACTTC
cdr3_aa: CASAAGAYEQYF

clone_size: NA
j_call: TRBJ2-1
d_call: TRBD2
v_call: TRBV11-2
cdr3_nt: TGTGCCAGCAGCTCCGGGACTAGCGGGTCAAGCTCCTACAATGAGCAGTTCTTC
cdr3_aa: CASSSGTSGSSSYNEQFF

clone_size: NA
j_call: TRBJ2-7
d_call: NA
v_call: TRBV10-2
cdr3_nt: TGCGCCAGCAGTGGGCGGGGAGAGTACGAGCAGTACTTC
cdr3_aa: CASSGRGEYEQYF

clone_size: NA
j_call: TRBJ1-1
d_call: NA
v_call: TRBV28
cdr3_nt: TGTGCCAGCATTAAAGGGACTCCCCCCAACACTGAAGCTTTCTTT
cdr3_aa: CASIKGTPPNTEAFF

clone_size: NA
j_call: TRBJ1-5
d_call: NA
v_call: TRBV18
cdr3_nt: TGTGCCAGCTCACCCGGGGGGCCCGGTCAGCCCCAGCATTTT
cdr3_aa: CASSPGGPGQPQHF

clone_size: once
j_call: TRBJ2-7
d_call: TRBD1
v_call: TRBV7-2
cdr3_nt: TGTGCCAGCAGCTTAGCCGGGACAGGGAAGTACGAGCAGTACTTC
cdr3_aa: CASSLAGTGKYEQYF

clone_size: NA
j_call: TRBJ2-7
d_call: NA
v_call: TRBV30
cdr3_nt: TGTGCCTGGGTCCCTCGGGGGAGTTCTTATTACGAGCAGTACTTC
cdr3_aa: CAWVPRGSSYYEQYF

clone_size: NA
j_call: TRBJ2-1
d_call: TRBD2
v_call: TRBV7-3
cdr3_nt: TGTGCCAGCAGCCGAAGCGGGGGGGCAAGGAATGAGCAGTTCTTC
cdr3_aa: CASSRSGGARNEQFF

clone_size: NA
j_call: TRBJ1-2
d_call: TRBD1
v_call: TRBV7-9
cdr3_nt: TGTGCCAGCAGCGCGACAGGGGTCGGGGGCTACACCTTC
cdr3_aa: CASSATGVGGYTF

clone_size: NA
j_call: TRBJ2-1
d_call: NA
v_call: TRBV15
cdr3_nt: TGTGCCACCAGCAGAGATAGGAGGAGTATAGGTTTCTTC
cdr3_aa: CATSRDRRSIGFF

clone_size: NA
j_call: TRBJ2-2
d_call: NA
v_call: TRBV28
cdr3_nt: TGTGCCAGCACTTTAAGCGTGAGCGGGAACACCGGGGAGCTGTTTTTT
cdr3_aa: CASTLSVSGNTGELFF

clone_size: NA
j_call: TRBJ2-1
d_call: NA
v_call: TRBV5-1
cdr3_nt: TGCGCCAGCAGCTTGGCCGGGGTGAGCTACAATGAGCAGTTCTTC
cdr3_aa: CASSLAGVSYNEQFF

clone_size: NA
j_call: TRBJ1-1
d_call: TRBD1
v_call: TRBV5-6
cdr3_nt: TGTGCCAGCAGCGAGATGACAGGGGCCTACACTGAAGCTTTCTTT
cdr3_aa: CASSEMTGAYTEAFF

clone_size: NA
j_call: TRBJ1-4
d_call: NA
v_call: TRBV6-4
cdr3_nt: TGTGCCAGCAGTGGCAGGGAGGGTGAAAAACTGTTTTTT
cdr3_aa: CASSGREGEKLFF

clone_size: NA
j_call: TRBJ2-7
d_call: NA
v_call: TRBV23-1
cdr3_nt: TGCGCCCTCCTCGGACAGTCAGGGTACGAGCAGTACTTC
cdr3_aa: CALLGQSGYEQYF

clone_size: NA
j_call: TRBJ1-2
d_call: NA
v_call: TRBV6-6
cdr3_nt: TGTGCCAGCAGCCAGGGAACTAACTATGGCTACACCTTC
cdr3_aa: CASSQGTNYGYTF

clone_size: NA
j_call: TRBJ1-4
d_call: TRBD1
v_call: TRBV3-1/TRBV3-2
cdr3_nt: TGTGCCAGCAGCTTTCGACAGGGTGACGAAAAACTGTTTTTT
cdr3_aa: CASSFRQGDEKLFF

clone_size: NA
j_call: TRBJ1-6
d_call: NA
v_call: TRBV3-1/TRBV3-2
cdr3_nt: TGTGCCAGCAGCCAAGAGACTTCGAGCTCCTATAATTCACCCCTCCACTTT
cdr3_aa: CASSQETSSSYNSPLHF

clone_size: NA
j_call: TRBJ2-5
d_call: NA
v_call: TRBV18
cdr3_nt: TGTGCCAGCTCACCTGGCCTCCAAGAGACCCAGTACTTC
cdr3_aa: CASSPGLQETQYF

clone_size: NA
j_call: TRBJ2-2
d_call: NA
v_call: TRBV5-6
cdr3_nt: TGTGCCAGCAGCTTCAGGGGATATGTGAGCACCGGGGAGCTGTTTTTT
cdr3_aa: CASSFRGYVSTGELFF

clone_size: NA
j_call: TRBJ2-5
d_call: TRBD2
v_call: TRBV9
cdr3_nt: TGTGCCAGCAGCGTAGGGATGGGGGGGGTGGAGACCCAGTACTTC
cdr3_aa: CASSVGMGGVETQYF